The 30 T cell receptor beta chains below were found in one sample sequenced in a study of neurological immune-mediated disorders. TCRdb redid the calling of the 5' RACE reads with MiXCR, one entry per CDR3 protein. The table records some 87,000 distinct CDR3 sequences, 5% to 6.5% of them present only once. As for time point: longitudinal time-point 2. What was sequenced was PBMCs. The receptor set was obtained from a woman in her fifties or sixties with multiple sclerosis.

This clonotype appeared many times. V is TRBV11-3 and J is TRBJ2-7, with 8 positions matching TRBD1. The CDR3 consists of 15 residues. Losses at the gene ends were 5 bases for V and 3 bases for J; bases not matched to a gene: 9. Germline V lookup: CDR1 SGHNT, CDR2 YENEEA. In nucleotides, the CDR3 is TGTGCCAGCAGCCCAGGACAGGGAGCTAACTACGAGCAGTACTTC. Amino acid sequence: CASSPGQGANYEQYF.

In this sample, this clonotype turned up many times. V usage is TRBV7-8 and J usage is TRBJ2-1; the D gene could be TRBD1 or TRBD2 (5 bases each). Germline assignment: CDR1 SGHVS and CDR2 FQNEAQ. The CDR3 length is 15 residues. Trimming stripped 5 bases from V and 4 bases from J, with 15 bases between. The CDR3 sequence is CASSPGAANYNEQFF. The CDR3 bases are TGTGCCAGCAGCCCCGGGGCCGCTAATTACAATGAGCAGTTCTTC.

This clonotype was observed many times. V usage is TRBV5-1 and J usage is TRBJ2-7, with 8 bases fitting TRBD2. The CDR3 consists of 12 residues. Unmatched junction bases numbered 3, after V lost 4 bases and J lost 6 bases. The germline V gene encodes CDR1 SGHRS and CDR2 YFSETQ. CDR3 residues: CASSHREGEQYF. Here the CDR3 DNA reads TGCGCCAGCAGCCACCGGGAGGGCGAGCAGTACTTC.

This clonotype has at least ten counts. The chain combines TRBV2 with TRBJ2-1, with D maybe TRBD2 (5 bases). The CDR3 runs to 15 residues. Germline CDR1 SNHLY, CDR2 FYNNEI. Between the trimmed V and J ends, which lost 5 bases and 0 bases, there was a span of 11 bases. The CDR3 DNA reads TGTGCCAGCAGTCCCGGGATTAGCTCCTACAATGAGCAGTTCTTC. Its protein is CASSPGISSYNEQFF.

This clonotype was counted only a few times. The rearrangement joins TRBV20-1 to TRBJ2-5, with 9 nucleotides matching TRBD2. J lost 5 bases, V lost 0 bases, and 13 bases had no gene match. CDR1 and CDR2 (germline): DFQATT, SNEGSKA (reference sequence). The CDR3 covers 17 residues. CDR3 residues: CSARDAAGGPVLETQYF. In DNA form, the CDR3 reads TGCAGTGCTAGAGATGCGGCGGGGGGGCCAGTTCTGGAGACCCAGTACTTC.

This clonotype was seen once. The chain uses TRBV3-1 and TRBJ2-7; D perhaps matches TRBD2 (6 bases). There are 15 residues in the CDR3. V gave up 7 bases and J gave up 2 bases, with 18 bases separating them. The V gene's germline CDR1 is LGHDT and CDR2 YNNKEL (reference sequence). As DNA, the CDR3 is TGTGCCAGCACCCCATTGGAGGGCAGGGCCTACGAGCAGTACTTC. This sequence encodes CASTPLEGRAYEQYF.

At least ten counts were recorded for this clonotype. This chain joins TRBV12-3 or TRBV12-4 and TRBJ1-2; D is unclear. V was shortened by 8 bases and J by 6 bases, with 19 bases between the two germline ends. This CDR3 comprises 14 residues. CDR3 sequence reads: CASYRRESANGYTF. Written as DNA, the CDR3 is TGTGCCAGCTATCGACGGGAATCAGCTAATGGCTACACCTTC.

This clonotype was seen more than once but under ten times. This chain links TRBV14 with TRBJ2-2, with D possibly being TRBD1 (7 bases). The CDR3 is made up of 15 amino acids. Germline CDR1 reads SGHDN; CDR2 reads FVKESK. V gave up 5 bases and J gave up 5 bases, with 15 bases separating them. CDR3: CASSVKTGRTGELFF. The CDR3 nucleotides read TGTGCCAGCAGCGTAAAGACAGGGAGGACCGGGGAGCTGTTTTTT.

This clonotype has a count of ten or more. The rearrangement links TRBV7-9 to TRBJ1-6; D unclear. Trimming took 1 base from V and 8 from J, leaving 9 bases between them. CDR1 and CDR2 from the germline V gene are SEHNR and FQNEAQ (reference sequence). The CDR3 runs to 14 residues. CDR3 bases: TGTGCCAGCAGCTTAGGGCAGCCCGATTCACCCCTCCACTTT. It yields the protein CASSLGQPDSPLHF.

The chain employs TRBV11-2 and TRBJ2-1; the match to TRBD2 covers 7 bases. The CDR3 spans 16 residues. Germline V gene lookup returns CDR1 SGHAT and CDR2 FQNNGV. The V and J ends lost 8 bases and 5 bases, in that order; junction bases with no gene match: 15. CDR3 loop: CASGLDLGGGNNEQFF. In nucleotides, the CDR3 is TGTGCCAGCGGACTTGACCTCGGGGGAGGGAACAATGAGCAGTTCTTC.

This clonotype has ten or more counts. The chain has TRBV4-2 and TRBJ2-1, with 12 bases fitting TRBD2. The J segment lost 4 bases and the V segment lost 0 bases, leaving 1 base of the junction unmatched. Germline loops: CDR1 LGHNA, CDR2 YNFKEQ. This CDR3 comprises 16 residues. CDR3: CASSQDGTSGYNEQFF. The CDR3 DNA follows: TGTGCCAGCAGCCAAGATGGGACTAGCGGGTACAATGAGCAGTTCTTC.

This clonotype was seen ten or more times. The chain has TRBV20-1 and TRBJ1-6; D remains unclear. Trimming removed 3 bases at V and 0 bases at J, with 6 bases between. Germline CDR1 is DFQATT and CDR2 is SNEGSKA (reference sequence). This CDR3 contains 14 residues. Written as DNA, the CDR3 is TGCAGTGCTAGGGGAAGCTCCTATAATTCACCCCTCCACTTT. Amino acids: CSARGSSYNSPLHF.

This clonotype was recorded at least ten times. The chain combines TRBV20-1 with TRBJ2-3; D is tentatively TRBD1 or TRBD2 (5 bases each). The CDR3 consists of 16 residues. CDR1 DFQATT and CDR2 SNEGSKA come from the germline V gene (reference sequence). Trimming pared 0 bases from V and 0 bases from J, leaving 13 bases between. In DNA form, the CDR3 reads TGCAGTGCTAGAGACCCGAGGGGCGGTAGCACAGATACGCAGTATTTT. This codes for CSARDPRGGSTDTQYF.

Ten or more counts support this clonotype. The chain uses TRBV5-8 and TRBJ1-2; D is ambiguous. Trimming pared 4 bases from V and 0 bases from J, leaving 7 bases between. Germline V CDR1 and CDR2: SGHTS, YDEGEE. CDR3 size: 13 residues. The CDR3 sequence: CASSQIPNYGYTF. In nucleotides, the CDR3 is TGTGCCAGCAGCCAAATACCTAACTATGGCTACACCTTC. The complete variable domain, with remaining parts taken from reference TRBV5-8 and TRBJ1-2, reads EAGVTQSPTHLIKTRGQQATLRCSPISGHTSVYWYQQALGLGLQFLLWYDEGEERNRGNFPPRFSGRQFPNYSSELNVNALELEDSALYLCASSQIPNYGYTFGSGTRLTVV.

CDR3 amino acids: CATSRAGLSGLWTGELFF. DNA for the CDR3: TGTGCCACCAGCAGAGCGGGACTATCGGGGCTGTGGACCGGGGAGCTGTTTTTT. The chain is built from TRBV15 and TRBJ2-2, with 7 nucleotides matching TRBD2. In germline, CDR1 is LNHNV, CDR2 YYDKDF (reference sequence). The CDR3 is 18 residues long. V shed 1 base and J 5 bases; nucleotides not matched to a gene: 13.

With regard to this clonotype: This may come from a read error, since a much larger clone is one base off. The gene calls are TRBV6-6 and TRBJ2-6; possible D gene TRBD1, 6 bases. This CDR3 region has 15 residues. Germline-derived CDR1 and CDR2 are MNHNY and SVGAGI (reference sequence). The CDR3 spells CASSEQGTGSNVLTF. In nucleotides, the CDR3 is TGTGCCAGCAGTGAACAGGGTACTGGGTCCAACGTCCTGACTTTC.

This clonotype was observed at least ten times. The CDR3 sequence is CASSQGDYEQYF. CDR3 DNA sequence: TGTGCCAGCAGCCAAGGAGACTACGAGCAGTACTTC. The V gene is TRBV14, the J gene TRBJ2-7, with no clear D. The CDR3 has 12 amino acids. CDR1 SGHDN and CDR2 FVKESK come from the germline V gene. Trimming removed 1 base at V and 3 bases at J, with 4 bases between.

This clonotype appeared many times. The rearrangement joins TRBV5-1 to TRBJ1-2; TRBD1 matches 7 bases. Per the germline V gene, CDR1 is SGHRS and CDR2 is YFSETQ. CDR3 length equals 16 residues. Losses at the gene ends were 3 bases for V and 1 base for J; bases not matched to a gene: 9. Written as DNA, the CDR3 is TGCGCCAGCAGCTCGGCACAGGGGCTGGGTAACTATGGCTACACCTTC. Protein product: CASSSAQGLGNYGYTF.

This clonotype was counted ten times or more. J is TRBJ2-1 and V is TRBV6-5; tentatively, D is TRBD1 (7 bases). The CDR3 totals 14 residues. Germline V CDR1 and CDR2: MNHEY, SVGAGI. The V gene lost 6 bases and the J gene lost 2 bases, with 11 bases spanning the gap. In DNA form, the CDR3 reads TGTGCCAGCAGCACCAGGGGGGCCTACAATGAGCAGTTCTTC. Translation: CASSTRGAYNEQFF.

Of note for this clonotype: At one end the junction does not follow the germline gene, possibly because of a read error. This rearrangement joins TRBV20-1 to TRBJ2-1; D possibly matches TRBD1 or TRBD2 (5 bases each). The CDR3 consists of 15 residues. Germline V gene data show CDR1 as DFQATT and CDR2 as SNEGSKA (reference sequence). The CDR3 coding sequence is TGCAGTGCTAGACAACTAGAGGGGACCTACAATGAGCAGATCTTC. This translates into CSARQLEGTYNEQIF.

This clonotype was found many times. The chain links TRBV5-5 to TRBJ1-2; 10 bases match TRBD1. The CDR3 consists of 14 residues. CDR1 SGHKS and CDR2 YYEKEE come from the germline V gene (reference sequence). The J segment lost 2 bases and the V segment lost 5 bases, leaving 3 bases of the junction unmatched. The CDR3 is CASRVTGGNYGYTF. CDR3 sequence (DNA): TGTGCCAGCAGGGTGACAGGGGGCAACTATGGCTACACCTTC.

This clonotype was seen ten or more times. This chain connects TRBV6-6 to TRBJ2-2, with D hard to call. CDR1 and CDR2 from the germline V gene are MNHNY and SVGAGI (reference sequence). With 11 bases removed from V and 6 bases from J, the gap between germline ends came to 19 bases. The CDR3 has 14 residues. CDR3 region: CALGRPGDSGELFF. CDR3 bases: TGTGCCTTAGGCAGGCCTGGGGATTCCGGGGAGCTGTTTTTT.

The table lists this clonotype with many counts. The rearrangement uses TRBV5-1 and TRBJ1-2, with 7 bases matching TRBD1. J lost 5 bases, V lost 4 bases, and 14 bases had no gene match. This CDR3 spans 16 amino acids. Germline V CDR1 and CDR2: SGHRS, YFSETQ. Here the CDR3 DNA reads TGCGCCAGCAGCCGGACCCGACAGGGAACAAATTATGGCTACACCTTC. This codes for CASSRTRQGTNYGYTF.

This clonotype was seen many times. The rearrangement joins TRBV9 to TRBJ2-6, with a possible D match to TRBD1 (6 bases). The ends were cut back, 4 bases at V and 0 bases at J, with 14 bases in the middle. The CDR3 is 17 residues long. The germline gives CDR1 SGDLS, CDR2 YYNGEE. CDR3 nucleotides: TGTGCCAGCAGCCCTCGACAGGAAAACTCTGGGGCCAACGTCCTGACTTTC. It encodes CASSPRQENSGANVLTF.

This clonotype was counted many times. V and J are TRBV20-1 and TRBJ1-2, with TRBD1 as a possible D gene (5 bases). Trimming left V 8 bases short and J 7 bases short, with 23 bases between. Germline CDR1 and CDR2: DFQATT and SNEGSKA (reference sequence). The CDR3 sequence is 14 residues long. CDR3 protein: CSSSFLGEPSGYTF. The CDR3 DNA is TGCAGTTCCTCCTTCTTAGGGGAACCTTCTGGCTACACCTTC.

The chain joins TRBV19 to TRBJ2-5, with D perhaps matching TRBD1 or TRBD2 (6 bases each). Germline V gene sequence: CDR1 LNHDA, CDR2 SQIVND (reference sequence). This CDR3 is 15 amino acids long. The germline V and J ends were trimmed by 4 bases and 5 bases, with 17 bases remaining between them. The CDR3 protein is CASSKGVGGGETQYF. The CDR3 nucleotides read TGTGCCAGTAGTAAAGGTGTGGGGGGCGGTGAGACCCAGTACTTC.

This clonotype has at least ten counts. The V call is TRBV5-8, the J call TRBJ2-2; possibly TRBD2 for D (6 bases). CDR1 is SGHTS and CDR2 is YDEGEE in the germline V gene. CDR3 length: 14 amino acids. V was trimmed by 1 base and J by 4 bases, leaving 8 bases between them. CDR3 in amino acids: CASSLRRGTGELFF. The CDR3, as DNA: TGTGCCAGCAGCTTGCGGAGGGGCACCGGGGAGCTGTTTTTT.

This clonotype came up many times. The chain uses TRBV20-1 and TRBJ2-7, with 8 bases lining up with TRBD2. CDR1 and CDR2 (germline): DFQATT, SNEGSKA (reference sequence). Trimming removed 5 bases from V and 3 bases from J; junction bases left unmatched: 12. The CDR3 extends over 15 amino acids. The CDR3 coding sequence is TGCAGTGCTGAAAACGGCGGGGGGCTCAACTACGAGCAGTACTTC. Translated, it gives CSAENGGGLNYEQYF.

This clonotype was recorded at least ten times. The V call is TRBV7-6, the J call TRBJ1-6, with 7 bases matching TRBD1. V shed 4 bases, J shed 3 bases, and the junction held 3 bases outside the gene matches. CDR1 is SGHVS and CDR2 is FNYEAQ in the germline V gene. The CDR3 sequence is 15 residues long. Here the CDR3 reads CASSWGQNYNSPLHF. CDR3 nucleotides: TGTGCCAGCAGCTGGGGACAGAACTATAATTCACCCCTCCACTTT.

The chain combines TRBV5-1 with TRBJ2-7; 13 bases map to TRBD2. The V gene's germline CDR1 is SGHRS and CDR2 YFSETQ. Trimming took 7 bases from V and 3 from J; bases not matched to a gene: 1. This CDR3 has 13 residues. CDR3 in DNA: TGCGCCAGCGGGACTAGCGGGGACTACGAGCAGTACTTC. It translates to CASGTSGDYEQYF.